This T cell receptor beta chain comes out of a study of T cell changes during pregnancy in multiple sclerosis. Data came from immunoSEQ multiplex PCR; TCRdb stores just in-frame clones and leaves some out. The sample records 45,000 to 60,000 clones, about 90% being singletons. The CDR3 length is 18 residues. The germline gives CDR1 ENHRY, CDR2 SYGVKD. Trimming at V came to 7 bases and at J to 12 bases, leaving 24 bases not matched to a gene. Sequencing used CD4+ T cells from peripheral blood mononuclear cells, obtained in the second trimester of pregnancy. The chain uses TRBV10-3 and TRBJ2-1; 10 bases align to TRBD2. This clonotype originated in a female donor with multiple sclerosis, enrolled in a pregnancy study. CDR3 DNA sequence: TGTGCCATCAAACCCGACAGGGAGAGACTAGCGGGTATGGCGGGGCAGTTCTTC. Its protein product is CAIKPDRERLAGMAGQFF.